This T cell receptor beta chain was obtained from a study of response to subunit inactivated influenza vaccine. The germline V gene has CDR1 KGHSH and CDR2 LQKENI. This CDR3 is 15 amino acids long. V gave up 7 bases and J gave up 8 bases; unmatched junction bases: 14. TCRdb reprocessed the RT-PCR reads with MiXCR, giving one entry per CDR3 protein. The table shows 450,000 to 550,000 distinct CDR3 sequences, with about 25% occurring only once. The receptor's source is a man aged 45-65 years who received an inactivated influenza vaccine. Source: CD4+ T cells sorted from PBMCs, taken 5 days after vaccination. The rearrangement uses TRBV18 and TRBJ2-1, with 7 bases lining up with TRBD2. The CDR3 here is CASYPWGGSVDEQFF. The CDR3 DNA reads TGTGCCAGCTATCCATGGGGGGGTTCCGTCGATGAGCAGTTCTTC.